This T cell receptor beta chain was observed in a study of blood T cell repertoires in COVID-19. Study summary: There were acute and convalescent COVID-19 samples, and they came from the United States, Italy and Spain.

In the source study's methods: Reference gene primer amplification gave estimated nucleated cell counts. The table came from immunoSEQ multiplex PCR; TCRdb's copy has only in-frame clones and leaves some out. The DNA gave D and trimming, while V, J and clone size come from that table. The repertoire has about 210,000 clones, about 88% of them found once; the top ten carry 0.72%. This receptor was taken from a man aged 35 to 55 with acute or convalescent COVID-19. The source material was peripheral blood.

The CDR3 spells CAWRPRQYSGANVLTF. CDR3 DNA: TGTGCCTGGAGGCCTCGACAGTACTCTGGGGCCAACGTCCTGACTTTC. V gene TRBV30 combines with J gene TRBJ2-6; D possibly corresponds to TRBD1 (5 bases). V shed 3 bases and J shed 0 bases, with 12 bases lying between them. The CDR3 spans 16 residues. CDR1 GTSNPN and CDR2 SVGIG come from the germline V gene (reference sequence).